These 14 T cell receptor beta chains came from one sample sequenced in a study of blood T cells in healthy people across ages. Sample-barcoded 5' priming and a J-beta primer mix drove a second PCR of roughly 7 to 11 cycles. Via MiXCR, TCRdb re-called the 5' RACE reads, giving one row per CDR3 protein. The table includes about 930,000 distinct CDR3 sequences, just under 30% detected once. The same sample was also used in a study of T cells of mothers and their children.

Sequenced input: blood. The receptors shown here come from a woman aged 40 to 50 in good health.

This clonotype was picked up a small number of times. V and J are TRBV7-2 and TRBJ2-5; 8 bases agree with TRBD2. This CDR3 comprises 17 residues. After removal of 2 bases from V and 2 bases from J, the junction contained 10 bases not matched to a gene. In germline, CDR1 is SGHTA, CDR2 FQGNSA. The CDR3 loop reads CASSLRNSGVKQETQYF. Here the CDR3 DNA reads TGTGCCAGCAGCTTAAGGAATAGCGGGGTGAAACAAGAGACCCAGTACTTC.

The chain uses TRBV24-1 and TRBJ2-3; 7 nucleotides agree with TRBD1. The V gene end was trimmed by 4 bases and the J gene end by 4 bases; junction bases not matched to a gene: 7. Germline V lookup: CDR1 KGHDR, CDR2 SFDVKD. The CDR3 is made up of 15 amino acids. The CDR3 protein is CATSEPTGFADTQYF. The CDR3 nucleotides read TGTGCCACCAGTGAACCGACAGGGTTCGCAGATACGCAGTATTTT.

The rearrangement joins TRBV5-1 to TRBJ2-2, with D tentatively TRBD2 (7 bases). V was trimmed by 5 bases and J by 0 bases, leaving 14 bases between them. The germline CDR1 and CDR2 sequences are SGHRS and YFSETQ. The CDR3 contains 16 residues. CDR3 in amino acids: CASRGGVNANTGELFF. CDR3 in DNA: TGCGCCAGCAGAGGGGGGGTTAACGCGAACACCGGGGAGCTGTTTTTT.

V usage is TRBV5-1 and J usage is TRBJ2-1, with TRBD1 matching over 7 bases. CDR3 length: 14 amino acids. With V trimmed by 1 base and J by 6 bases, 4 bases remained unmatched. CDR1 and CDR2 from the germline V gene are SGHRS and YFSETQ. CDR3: CASSLYGTANEQFF. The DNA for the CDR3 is TGCGCCAGCAGCTTGTACGGGACAGCCAATGAGCAGTTCTTC. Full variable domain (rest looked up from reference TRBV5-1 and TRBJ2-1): KAGVTQTPRYLIKTRGQQVTLSCSPISGHRSVSWYQQTPGQGLQFLFEYFSETQRNKGNFPGRFSGRQFSNSRSEMNVSTLELGDSALYLCASSLYGTANEQFFGPGTRLTVL.

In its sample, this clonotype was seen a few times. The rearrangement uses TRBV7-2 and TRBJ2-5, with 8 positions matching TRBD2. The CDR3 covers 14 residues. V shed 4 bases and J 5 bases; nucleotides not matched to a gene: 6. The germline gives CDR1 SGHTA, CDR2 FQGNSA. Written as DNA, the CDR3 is TGTGCCAGCAGCTACAACTCGGGAGGGGAGACCCAGTACTTC. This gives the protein CASSYNSGGETQYF.

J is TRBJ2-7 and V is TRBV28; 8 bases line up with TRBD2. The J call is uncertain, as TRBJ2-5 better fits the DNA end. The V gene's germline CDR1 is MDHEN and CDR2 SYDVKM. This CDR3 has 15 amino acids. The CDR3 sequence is CASRRSGAGEETQYF. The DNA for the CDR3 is TGTGCCAGCAGGAGATCCGGAGCGGGGGAGGAGACCCAGTACTTC.

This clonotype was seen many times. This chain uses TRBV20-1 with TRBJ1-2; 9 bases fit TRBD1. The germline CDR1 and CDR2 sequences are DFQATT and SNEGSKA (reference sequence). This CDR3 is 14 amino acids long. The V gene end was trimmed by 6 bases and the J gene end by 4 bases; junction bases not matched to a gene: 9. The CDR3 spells CSAKRLQGAYGYTF. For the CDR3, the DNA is TGCAGTGCAAAGAGATTACAGGGGGCCTATGGCTACACCTTC.

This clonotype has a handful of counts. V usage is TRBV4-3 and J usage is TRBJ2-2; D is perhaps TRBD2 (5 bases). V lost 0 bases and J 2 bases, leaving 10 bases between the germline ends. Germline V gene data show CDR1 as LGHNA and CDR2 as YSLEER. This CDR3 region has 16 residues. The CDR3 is CASSQEAGRNTGELFF. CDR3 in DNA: TGCGCCAGCAGCCAAGAGGCGGGTCGAAACACCGGGGAGCTGTTTTTT.

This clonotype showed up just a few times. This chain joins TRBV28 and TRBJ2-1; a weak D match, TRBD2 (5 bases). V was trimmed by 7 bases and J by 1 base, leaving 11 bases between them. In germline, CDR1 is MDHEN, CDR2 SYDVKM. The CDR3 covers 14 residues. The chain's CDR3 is CASTLSGSYNEQFF. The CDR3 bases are TGTGCCAGCACTCTTTCGGGGTCCTACAATGAGCAGTTCTTC.

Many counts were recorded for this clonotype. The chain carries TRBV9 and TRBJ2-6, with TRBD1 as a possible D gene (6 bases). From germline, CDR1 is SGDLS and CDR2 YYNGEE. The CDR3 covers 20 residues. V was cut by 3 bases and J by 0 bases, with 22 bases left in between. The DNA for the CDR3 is TGTGCCAGCAGCGCCTCAGGGGCCCTACTCCTGAGCTCTGGGGCCAACGTCCTGACTTTC. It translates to CASSASGALLLSSGANVLTF.

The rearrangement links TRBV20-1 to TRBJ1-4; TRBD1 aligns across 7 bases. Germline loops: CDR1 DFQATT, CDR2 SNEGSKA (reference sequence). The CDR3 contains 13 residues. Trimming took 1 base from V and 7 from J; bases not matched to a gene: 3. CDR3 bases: TGCAGTGCTAGAGTAGGGGGCGGTGAAAAACTGTTTTTT. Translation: CSARVGGGEKLFF.

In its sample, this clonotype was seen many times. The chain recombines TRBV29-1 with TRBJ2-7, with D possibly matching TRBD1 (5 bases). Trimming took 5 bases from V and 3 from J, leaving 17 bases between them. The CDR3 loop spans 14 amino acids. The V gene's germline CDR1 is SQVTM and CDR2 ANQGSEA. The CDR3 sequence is CSVQTRAADYEQYF. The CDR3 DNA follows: TGCAGCGTTCAAACCAGGGCAGCCGACTACGAGCAGTACTTC.

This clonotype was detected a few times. The CDR3 spells CASRLIRAGRGTDTQYF. CDR3 in DNA: TGTGCCAGCAGACTTATACGCGCTGGGAGGGGCACAGATACGCAGTATTTT. V is TRBV27 and J is TRBJ2-3; TRBD2 aligns across 7 bases. CDR1 and CDR2 from the germline V gene are MNHEY and SMNVEV (reference sequence). V was pared by 6 bases and J by 1 base, with 13 bases of the junction left unmatched. This CDR3 comprises 17 residues.

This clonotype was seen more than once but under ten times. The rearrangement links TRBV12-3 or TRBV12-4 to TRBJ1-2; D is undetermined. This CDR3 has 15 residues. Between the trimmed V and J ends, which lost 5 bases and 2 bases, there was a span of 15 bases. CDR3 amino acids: CASSANSVTNYGYTF. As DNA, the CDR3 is TGTGCCAGCAGTGCTAACTCTGTCACGAACTATGGCTACACCTTC.